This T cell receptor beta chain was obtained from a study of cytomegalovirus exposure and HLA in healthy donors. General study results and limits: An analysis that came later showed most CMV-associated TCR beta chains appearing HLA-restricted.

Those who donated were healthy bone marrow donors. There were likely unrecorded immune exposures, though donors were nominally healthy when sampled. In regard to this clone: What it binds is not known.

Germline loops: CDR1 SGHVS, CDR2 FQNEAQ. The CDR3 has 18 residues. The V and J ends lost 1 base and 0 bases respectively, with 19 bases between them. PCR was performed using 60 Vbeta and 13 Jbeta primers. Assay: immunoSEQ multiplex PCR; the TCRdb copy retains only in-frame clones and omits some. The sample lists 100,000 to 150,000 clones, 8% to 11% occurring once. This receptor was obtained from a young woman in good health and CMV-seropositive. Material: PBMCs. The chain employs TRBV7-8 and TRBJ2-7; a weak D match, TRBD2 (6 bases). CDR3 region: CASSLVRDQAQHSYEQYF. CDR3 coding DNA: TGTGCCAGCAGCTTAGTGCGGGATCAAGCGCAGCACTCCTACGAGCAGTACTTC.